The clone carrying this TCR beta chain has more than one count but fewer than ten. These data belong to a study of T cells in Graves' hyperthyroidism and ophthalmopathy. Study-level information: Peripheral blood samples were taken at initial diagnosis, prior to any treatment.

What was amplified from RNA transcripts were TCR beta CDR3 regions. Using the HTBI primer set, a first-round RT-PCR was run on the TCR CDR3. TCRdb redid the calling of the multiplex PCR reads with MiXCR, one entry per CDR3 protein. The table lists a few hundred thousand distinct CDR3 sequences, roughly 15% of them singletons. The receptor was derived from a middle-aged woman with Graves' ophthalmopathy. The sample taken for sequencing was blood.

CDR3: CASSYSRRGGGEQFF. Here the CDR3 DNA reads TGTGCCAGCAGTTACTCGCGGCGGGGGGGCGGTGAGCAGTTCTTC. The chain employs TRBV6-6 and TRBJ2-1, with 9 bases aligning to TRBD2. V gave up 0 bases and J gave up 9 bases; unmatched junction bases: 6. Germline CDR1 and CDR2: MNHNY and SVGAGI (reference sequence). The CDR3 sequence is 15 residues long.